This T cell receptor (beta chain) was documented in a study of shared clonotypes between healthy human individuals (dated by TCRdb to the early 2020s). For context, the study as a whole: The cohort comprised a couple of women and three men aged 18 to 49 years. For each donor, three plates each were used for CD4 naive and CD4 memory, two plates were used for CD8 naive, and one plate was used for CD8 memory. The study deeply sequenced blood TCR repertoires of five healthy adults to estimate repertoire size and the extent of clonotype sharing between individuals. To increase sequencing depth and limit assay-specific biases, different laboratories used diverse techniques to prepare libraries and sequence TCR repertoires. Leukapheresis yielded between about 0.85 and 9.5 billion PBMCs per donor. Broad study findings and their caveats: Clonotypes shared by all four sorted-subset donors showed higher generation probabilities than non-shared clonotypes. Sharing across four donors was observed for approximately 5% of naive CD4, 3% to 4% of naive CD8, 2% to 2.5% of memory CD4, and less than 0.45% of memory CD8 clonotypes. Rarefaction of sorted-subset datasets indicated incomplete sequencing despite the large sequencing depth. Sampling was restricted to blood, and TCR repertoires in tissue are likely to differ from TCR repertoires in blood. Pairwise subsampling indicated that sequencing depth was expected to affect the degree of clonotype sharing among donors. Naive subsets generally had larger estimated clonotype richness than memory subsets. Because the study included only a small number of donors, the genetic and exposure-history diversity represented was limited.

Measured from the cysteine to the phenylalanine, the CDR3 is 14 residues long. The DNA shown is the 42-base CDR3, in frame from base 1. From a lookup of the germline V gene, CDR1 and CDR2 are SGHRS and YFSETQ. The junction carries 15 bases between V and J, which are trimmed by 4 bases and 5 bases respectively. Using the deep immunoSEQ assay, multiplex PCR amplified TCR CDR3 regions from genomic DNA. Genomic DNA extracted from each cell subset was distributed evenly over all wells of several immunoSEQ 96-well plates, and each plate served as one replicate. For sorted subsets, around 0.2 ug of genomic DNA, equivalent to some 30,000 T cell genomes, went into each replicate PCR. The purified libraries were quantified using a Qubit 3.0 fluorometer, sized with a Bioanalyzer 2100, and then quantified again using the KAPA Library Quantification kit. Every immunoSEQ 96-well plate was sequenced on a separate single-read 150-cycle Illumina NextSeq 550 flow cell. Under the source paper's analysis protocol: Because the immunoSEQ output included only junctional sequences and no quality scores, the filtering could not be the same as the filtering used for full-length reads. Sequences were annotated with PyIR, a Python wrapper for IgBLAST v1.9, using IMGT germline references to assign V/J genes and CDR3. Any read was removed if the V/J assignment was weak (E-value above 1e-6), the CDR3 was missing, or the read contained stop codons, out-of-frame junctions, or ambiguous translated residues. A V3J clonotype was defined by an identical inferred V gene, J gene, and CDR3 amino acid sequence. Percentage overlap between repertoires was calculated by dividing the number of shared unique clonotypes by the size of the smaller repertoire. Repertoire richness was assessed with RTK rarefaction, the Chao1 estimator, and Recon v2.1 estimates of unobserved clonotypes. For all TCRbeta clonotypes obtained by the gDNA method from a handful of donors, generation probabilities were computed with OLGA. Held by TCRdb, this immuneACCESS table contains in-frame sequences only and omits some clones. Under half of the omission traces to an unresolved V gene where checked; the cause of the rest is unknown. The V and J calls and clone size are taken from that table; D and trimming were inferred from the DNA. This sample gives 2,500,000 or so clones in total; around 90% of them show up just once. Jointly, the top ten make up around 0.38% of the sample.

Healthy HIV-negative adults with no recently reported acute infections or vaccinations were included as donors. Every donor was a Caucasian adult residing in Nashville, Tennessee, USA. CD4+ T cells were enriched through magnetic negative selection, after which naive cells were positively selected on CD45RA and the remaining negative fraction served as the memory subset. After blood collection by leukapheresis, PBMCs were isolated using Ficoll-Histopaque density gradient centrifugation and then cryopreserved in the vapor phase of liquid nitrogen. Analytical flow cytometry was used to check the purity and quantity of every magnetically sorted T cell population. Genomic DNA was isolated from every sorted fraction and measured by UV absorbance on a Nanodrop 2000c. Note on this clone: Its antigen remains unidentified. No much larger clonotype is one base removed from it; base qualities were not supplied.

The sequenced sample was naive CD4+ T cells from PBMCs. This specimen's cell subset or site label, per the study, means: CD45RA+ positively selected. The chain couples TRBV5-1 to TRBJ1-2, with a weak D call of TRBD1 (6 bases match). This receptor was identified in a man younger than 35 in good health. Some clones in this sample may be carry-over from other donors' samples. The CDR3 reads CASSPVRTEYGYTF. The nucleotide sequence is TGCGCCAGCAGCCCAGTCCGGACAGAGTATGGCTACACCTTC.